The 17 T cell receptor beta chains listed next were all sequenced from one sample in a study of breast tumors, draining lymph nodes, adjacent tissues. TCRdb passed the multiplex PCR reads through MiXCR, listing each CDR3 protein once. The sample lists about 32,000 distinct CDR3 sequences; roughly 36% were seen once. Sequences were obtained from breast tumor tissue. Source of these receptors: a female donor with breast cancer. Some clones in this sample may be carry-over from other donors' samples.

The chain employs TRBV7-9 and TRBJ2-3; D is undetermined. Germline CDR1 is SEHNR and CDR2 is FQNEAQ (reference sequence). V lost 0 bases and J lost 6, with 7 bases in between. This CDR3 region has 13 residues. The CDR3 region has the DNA TGTGCCAGCAGCTTAGCCCCCTCGGATACGCAGTATTTT. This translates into CASSLAPSDTQYF. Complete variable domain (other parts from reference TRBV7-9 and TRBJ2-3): DTGVSQNPRHKITKRGQNVTFRCDPISEHNRLYWYRQTLGQGPEFLTYFQNEAQLEKSRLLSDRFSAERPKGSFSTLEIQRTEQGDSAMYLCASSLAPSDTQYFGPGTRLTVL.

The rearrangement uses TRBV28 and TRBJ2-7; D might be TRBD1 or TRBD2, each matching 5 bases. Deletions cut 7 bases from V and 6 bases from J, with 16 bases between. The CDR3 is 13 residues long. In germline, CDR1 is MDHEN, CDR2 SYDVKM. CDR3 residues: CASISGRAPEQYF. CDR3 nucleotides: TGTGCCAGCATCTCGGGACGAGCACCCGAGCAGTACTTC.

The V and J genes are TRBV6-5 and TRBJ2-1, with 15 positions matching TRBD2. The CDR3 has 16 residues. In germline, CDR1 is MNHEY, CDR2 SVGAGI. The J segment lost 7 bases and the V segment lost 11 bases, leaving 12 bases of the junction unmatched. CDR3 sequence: CAPRPRTSGRGNEQFF. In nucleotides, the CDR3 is TGTGCCCCCCGGCCCAGGACTAGCGGGAGGGGGAATGAGCAGTTCTTC.

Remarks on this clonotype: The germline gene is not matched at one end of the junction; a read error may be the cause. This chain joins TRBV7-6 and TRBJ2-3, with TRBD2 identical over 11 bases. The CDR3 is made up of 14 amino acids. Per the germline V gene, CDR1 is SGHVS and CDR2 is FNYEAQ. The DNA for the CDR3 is TGTGCCAGCAGCACTAGCGGGAGCATAGATACGCAGTATTTT. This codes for CASSTSGSIDTQYF.

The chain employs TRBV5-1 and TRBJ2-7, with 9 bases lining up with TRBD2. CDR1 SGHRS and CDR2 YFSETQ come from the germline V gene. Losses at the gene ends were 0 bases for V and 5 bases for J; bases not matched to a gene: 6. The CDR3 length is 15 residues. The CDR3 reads CASSLERGAIDEQYF. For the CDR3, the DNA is TGCGCCAGCAGCTTGGAGCGGGGGGCGATCGACGAGCAGTACTTC.

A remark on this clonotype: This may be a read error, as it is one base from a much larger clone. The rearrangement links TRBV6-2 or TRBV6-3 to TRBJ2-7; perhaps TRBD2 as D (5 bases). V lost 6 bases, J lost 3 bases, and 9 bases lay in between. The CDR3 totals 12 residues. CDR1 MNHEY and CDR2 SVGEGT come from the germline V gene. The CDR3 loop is CASRDGVYEQYF. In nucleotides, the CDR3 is TGTGCCAGCAGGGACGGGGTCTACGAGCAGTACTTC.

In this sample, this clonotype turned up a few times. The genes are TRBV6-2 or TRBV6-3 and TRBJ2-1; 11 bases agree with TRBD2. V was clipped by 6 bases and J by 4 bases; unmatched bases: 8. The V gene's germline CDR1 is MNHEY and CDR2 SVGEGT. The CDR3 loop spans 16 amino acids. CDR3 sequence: CASSRLTSGSYNEQFF. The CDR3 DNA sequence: TGTGCCAGCAGCCGACTAACTAGCGGGAGTTACAATGAGCAGTTCTTC.

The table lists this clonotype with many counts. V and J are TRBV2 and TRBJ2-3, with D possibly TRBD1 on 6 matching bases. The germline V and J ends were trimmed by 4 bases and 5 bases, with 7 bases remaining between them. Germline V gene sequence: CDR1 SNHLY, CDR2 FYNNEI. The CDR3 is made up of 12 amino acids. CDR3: CASSGGGDTQYF. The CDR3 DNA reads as TGTGCCAGCAGTGGAGGGGGAGATACGCAGTATTTT.

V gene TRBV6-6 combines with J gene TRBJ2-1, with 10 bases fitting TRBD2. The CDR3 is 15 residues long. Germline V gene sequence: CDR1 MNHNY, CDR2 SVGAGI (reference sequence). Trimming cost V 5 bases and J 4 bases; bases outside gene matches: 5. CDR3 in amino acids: CASSIERGGYNEQFF. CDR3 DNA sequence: TGTGCCAGCAGTATCGAGCGGGGGGGTTACAATGAGCAGTTCTTC.

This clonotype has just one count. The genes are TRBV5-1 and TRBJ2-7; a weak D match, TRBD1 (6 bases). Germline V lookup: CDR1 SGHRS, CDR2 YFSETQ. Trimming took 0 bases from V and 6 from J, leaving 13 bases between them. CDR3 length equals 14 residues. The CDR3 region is CASSLGFRGGEQYF. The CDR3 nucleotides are TGCGCCAGCAGCTTGGGTTTCAGGGGCGGCGAGCAGTACTTC.

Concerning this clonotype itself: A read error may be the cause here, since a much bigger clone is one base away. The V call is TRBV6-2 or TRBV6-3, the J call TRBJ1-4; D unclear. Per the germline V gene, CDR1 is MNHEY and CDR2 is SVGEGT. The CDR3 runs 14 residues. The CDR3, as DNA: TGTGCCAGCTCGTCCACCCTGGAGGGTGAAAAACTGCTTTTT. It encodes CASSSTLEGEKLLF.

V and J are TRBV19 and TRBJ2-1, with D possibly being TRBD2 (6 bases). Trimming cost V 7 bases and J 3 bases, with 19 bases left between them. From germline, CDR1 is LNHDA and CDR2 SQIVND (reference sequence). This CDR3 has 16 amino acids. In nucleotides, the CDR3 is TGTGCCAGTAAGAAGCTCCGGGACTCCCTCTACAATGAGCAGTTCTTC. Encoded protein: CASKKLRDSLYNEQFF. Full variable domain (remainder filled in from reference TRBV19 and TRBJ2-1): DGGITQSPKYLFRKEGQNVTLSCEQNLNHDAMYWYRQDPGQGLRLIYYSQIVNDFQKGDIAEGYSVSREKKESFPLTVTSAQKNPTAFYLCASKKLRDSLYNEQFFGPGTRLTVL.

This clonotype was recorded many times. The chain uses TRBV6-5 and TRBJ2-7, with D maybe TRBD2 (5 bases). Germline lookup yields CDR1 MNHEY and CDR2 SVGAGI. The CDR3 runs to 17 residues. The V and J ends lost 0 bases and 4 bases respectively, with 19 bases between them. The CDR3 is CASSYSGDGRTKYEQYF. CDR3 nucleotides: TGTGCCAGCAGTTACTCGGGAGACGGACGGACCAAATACGAGCAGTACTTC.

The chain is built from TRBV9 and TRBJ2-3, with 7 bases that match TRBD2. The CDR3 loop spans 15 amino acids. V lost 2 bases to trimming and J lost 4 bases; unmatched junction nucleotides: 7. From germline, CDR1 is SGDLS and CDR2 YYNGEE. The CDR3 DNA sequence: TGTGCCAGCAGCGTGGTGGGAGGGCCTTCAGATACGCAGTATTTT. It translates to CASSVVGGPSDTQYF. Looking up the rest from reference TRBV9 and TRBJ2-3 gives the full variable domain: DSGVTQTPKHLITATGQRVTLRCSPRSGDLSVYWYQQSLDQGLQFLIQYYNGEERAKGNILERFSAQQFPDLHSELNLSSLELGDSALYFCASSVVGGPSDTQYFGPGTRLTVL.

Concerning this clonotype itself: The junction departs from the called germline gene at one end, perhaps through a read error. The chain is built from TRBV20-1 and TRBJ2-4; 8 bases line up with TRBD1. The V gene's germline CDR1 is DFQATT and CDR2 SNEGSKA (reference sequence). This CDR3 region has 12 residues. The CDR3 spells CSAKTGENIQCF. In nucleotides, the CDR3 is TGCAGTGCTAAGACAGGGGAAAACATTCAGTGCTTC.

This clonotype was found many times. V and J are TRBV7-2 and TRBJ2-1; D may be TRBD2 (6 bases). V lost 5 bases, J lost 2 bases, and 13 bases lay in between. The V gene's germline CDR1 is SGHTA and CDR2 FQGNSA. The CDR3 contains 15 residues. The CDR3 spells CASSPFAGTYNEQFF. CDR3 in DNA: TGTGCCAGCAGCCCTTTCGCGGGGACCTACAATGAGCAGTTCTTC. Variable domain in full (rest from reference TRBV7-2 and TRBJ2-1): GAGVSQSPSNKVTEKGKDVELRCDPISGHTALYWYRQSLGQGLEFLIYFQGNSAPDKSGLPSDRFSAERTGGSVSTLTIQRTQQEDSAVYLCASSPFAGTYNEQFFGPGTRLTVL.

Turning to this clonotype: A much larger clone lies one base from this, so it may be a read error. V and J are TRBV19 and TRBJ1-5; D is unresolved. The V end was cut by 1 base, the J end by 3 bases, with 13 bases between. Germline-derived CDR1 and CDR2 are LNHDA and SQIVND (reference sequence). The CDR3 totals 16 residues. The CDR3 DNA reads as TGTGCCAGTAGTATAGTGGGGAGTGGCACCAATCAGCCCCAGCATTTT. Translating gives CASSIVGSGTNQPQHF.